The T cell receptor (beta chain) under discussion was sequenced for a study of post-analysis software for immune sequencing data. This clonotype was recorded at least ten times. The antigen remains undetermined. CDR3 size: 16 residues. V shed 5 bases and J shed 0 bases, with 14 bases lying between them. The germline V gene has CDR1 LNHNV and CDR2 YYDKDF (reference sequence). Broader study findings: Compared with controls, patients had more of roughly 5 TRBV segments, including TRBV5-6, TRBV5-1 and TRBV20-1.

Included in the TCR beta cDNA libraries were unique molecular identifiers. TCRdb itself ran the PCR reads through MiXCR, one entry per CDR3 protein. The table shows fewer than 850,000 distinct CDR3 sequences, with approximately 30% occurring only once. Sample: blood. V gene TRBV15 combines with J gene TRBJ2-4; TRBD1 is a possible D gene (5 bases). This TCR came from a girl aged 10 to 17 with multiple sclerosis. The CDR3 nucleotides are TGTGCCACCAGCCCCAGGGCCTCTATAGCCAAAAACATTCAGTACTTC. Its translation is CATSPRASIAKNIQYF.